This passage covers 27 T cell receptor beta chains from one sample sequenced in a study of blood T cell repertoires in COVID-19. Method: immunoSEQ multiplex PCR; TCRdb's copy keeps in-frame clones and lacks some. The table lists 100,000 to 150,000 clones, more than 75% of them singletons, with 1.5% to 1.7% in the top ten. The material sequenced was peripheral blood. The source of these receptors is a human donor in a cohort sampled during active COVID-19.

The CDR3: CASSPTGYTEAFF. CDR3 DNA sequence: TGCGCCAGCAGCCCTACAGGGTACACTGAAGCTTTCTTT. The chain employs TRBV5-1 and TRBJ1-1; tentatively, D is TRBD1 (6 bases). The CDR3 has 13 amino acids. The V end was cut by 4 bases, the J end by 3 bases, with 10 bases between. Per the germline V gene, CDR1 is SGHRS and CDR2 is YFSETQ.

This chain links TRBV5-1 with TRBJ2-7; D is possibly TRBD1 (5 bases). V was clipped by 0 bases and J by 0 bases, with 16 bases between them. CDR3 length: 17 residues. In germline, CDR1 is SGHRS, CDR2 YFSETQ. The CDR3 nucleotides read TGCGCCAGCAGCTTGGCCGAAAGGGGCCAAATCTCCTACGAGCAGTACTTC. Translation: CASSLAERGQISYEQYF.

The chain joins TRBV18 to TRBJ2-3; D is uncertain. V lost 4 bases and J lost 2, with 13 bases in between. The CDR3 is 15 residues long. The germline V gene has CDR1 KGHSH and CDR2 LQKENI. Here the CDR3 reads CASSQEGVSTDTQYF. The CDR3 bases are TGTGCCAGCTCACAGGAAGGAGTATCCACAGATACGCAGTATTTT.

CDR3 sequence: CASSPLSGGVVEQYF. CDR3 in DNA: TGTGCCAGCAGCCCCCTGAGCGGGGGGGTGGTGGAGCAGTACTTC. The chain couples TRBV2 to TRBJ2-7, with TRBD2 matching 10 bases. V lost 6 bases, J lost 7 bases, and 12 bases stayed unmatched. CDR3 length: 15 residues. Germline V gives CDR1 SNHLY, CDR2 FYNNEI.

The chain employs TRBV3-1 (or the pseudogene TRBV3-2) and TRBJ2-3; a weak D match, TRBD2 (5 bases). The germline CDR1 and CDR2 sequences are LGHDT and YNNKEL (reference sequence). The CDR3 covers 17 residues. Trimming left V 1 base short and J 3 bases short, with 17 bases between. CDR3 DNA sequence: TGTGCCAGCAGCCAAGGCGCTCGTGGGAGTATGACAGATACGCAGTATTTT. Its protein product is CASSQGARGSMTDTQYF.

V gene TRBV18 combines with J gene TRBJ1-4; D possibly corresponds to TRBD1 (6 bases). The CDR3 length is 14 residues. The V gene's germline CDR1 is KGHSH and CDR2 LQKENI. The germline V and J ends were trimmed by 0 bases and 7 bases, with 9 bases remaining between them. The chain's CDR3 is CASSPPGGGEKLFF. The CDR3 nucleotides are TGTGCCAGCTCACCACCAGGGGGTGGTGAAAAACTGTTTTTT.

The chain has TRBV28 and TRBJ2-7; TRBD2 aligns across 7 bases. CDR3 length: 14 residues. J lost 3 bases, V lost 6 bases, and 8 bases had no gene match. Germline V gene sequence: CDR1 MDHEN, CDR2 SYDVKM. The CDR3 DNA reads TGTGCCAGCAGCCCGGGAGGAGGTGGCTACGAGCAGTACTTC. This gives the protein CASSPGGGGYEQYF.

This clone was recorded once. This sequence joins TRBV7-2 and TRBJ2-7, with TRBD1 matching over 7 bases. The CDR3 spans 14 residues. Germline values: CDR1 SGHTA, CDR2 FQGNSA. J gave up 0 bases and V 5 bases, and 4 bases lay outside the gene matches. The CDR3 DNA sequence: TGTGCCAGCAGCCAGACAGGGTCCTCCTACGAGCAGTACTTC. Encoded protein: CASSQTGSSYEQYF.

The CDR3 here is CASKRERTIQIEAFF. CDR3 DNA sequence: TGTGCCAGCAAGAGGGAAAGAACCATACAAATTGAAGCTTTCTTT. The rearrangement joins TRBV28 to TRBJ1-1; D gene ambiguous. Germline CDR1 is MDHEN and CDR2 is SYDVKM. Trimming pared 7 bases from V and 7 bases from J, leaving 22 bases between. The CDR3 consists of 15 residues.

The chain links TRBV20-1 to TRBJ2-7; D is possibly TRBD2 (5 bases). Trimming removed 3 bases at V and 4 bases at J, with 16 bases between. The CDR3 length is 14 residues. Germline lookup yields CDR1 DFQATT and CDR2 SNEGSKA (reference sequence). The CDR3 loop reads CSASDLGRQYEQYF. The CDR3 DNA sequence: TGCAGTGCTAGTGACCTGGGGAGACAATACGAGCAGTACTTC.

J is TRBJ2-7 and V is TRBV7-9; 7 bases match TRBD1. V lost 5 bases to trimming and J lost 5 bases; unmatched junction nucleotides: 18. The CDR3 is 17 residues long. Germline V gene lookup returns CDR1 SEHNR and CDR2 FQNEAQ (reference sequence). CDR3 coding DNA: TGTGCCAGCAGCCCTAGATGGACAGGCCAGGGATGGAACGAGCAGTACTTC. Translating gives CASSPRWTGQGWNEQYF.

V and J are TRBV6-5 and TRBJ2-1; 10 nucleotides line up with TRBD2. This CDR3 has 16 residues. Germline CDR1 is MNHEY and CDR2 is SVGAGI. Trimming cost V 0 bases and J 10 bases; bases outside gene matches: 9. CDR3: CASSYSIQRGGNEQFF. The CDR3 bases are TGTGCCAGCAGTTACTCTATCCAGCGGGGGGGCAACGAGCAGTTCTTC.

This clone was counted a single time. This sample also contains other DNA sequences that code for the same CDR3. This chain joins TRBV5-4 and TRBJ2-7; 8 bases match TRBD1. This CDR3 spans 13 amino acids. CDR1 SGHNT and CDR2 YYREEE come from the germline V gene (reference sequence). V trimming: 4 bases; J trimming: 2 bases; junction bases outside the gene matches: 2. The CDR3 sequence: CASSLDRAYEQYF. The CDR3 coding sequence is TGTGCCAGCAGCCTGGACAGGGCCTACGAGCAGTACTTC.

Notes on this clone: Distinct nucleotide sequences in the sample also encode this CDR3. The rearrangement links TRBV29-1 to TRBJ2-6; no clear D gene. V lost 6 bases and J 0 bases, leaving 6 bases between the germline ends. CDR1 and CDR2 (germline): SQVTM, ANQGSEA. This CDR3 comprises 13 residues. The CDR3 sequence is CSVEYSGANVLTF. The CDR3 region has the DNA TGCAGCGTAGAATACTCTGGGGCCAACGTCCTGACTTTC.

The chain has TRBV19 and TRBJ2-1, with 9 positions matching TRBD1. Germline values: CDR1 LNHDA, CDR2 SQIVND (reference sequence). The CDR3 length is 14 residues. Losses at the gene ends were 1 base for V and 7 bases for J; bases not matched to a gene: 2. CDR3 loop: CASSIGTGVNEQFF. CDR3 coding DNA: TGTGCCAGTAGTATAGGGACAGGGGTGAATGAGCAGTTCTTC. Filled out from reference TRBV19 and TRBJ2-1, the complete variable domain reads DGGITQSPKYLFRKEGQNVTLSCEQNLNHDAMYWYRQDPGQGLRLIYYSQIVNDFQKGDIAEGYSVSREKKESFPLTVTSAQKNPTAFYLCASSIGTGVNEQFFGPGTRLTVL.

J is TRBJ2-7 and V is TRBV19; 9 bases align to TRBD1. This CDR3 contains 14 residues. CDR1 is LNHDA, CDR2 SQIVND, per germline (reference sequence). After removal of 7 bases from V and 1 base from J, the junction contained 5 bases not matched to a gene. CDR3 DNA sequence: TGTGCCAGTACCCAGACAGGGGGTTCCTACGAGCAGTACTTC. Protein: CASTQTGGSYEQYF.

This clone was seen once. J is TRBJ1-2 and V is TRBV6-4, with D perhaps matching TRBD1 (5 bases). The CDR3 runs 15 residues. The ends were cut back, 4 bases at V and 5 bases at J, with 17 bases in the middle. CDR1 MRHNA and CDR2 SNTAGT come from the germline V gene. The CDR3 spells CASSVVAGTAYGYTF. CDR3 nucleotides: TGTGCCAGCAGTGTAGTGGCGGGGACGGCATATGGCTACACCTTC.

The V gene is TRBV29-1, the J gene TRBJ2-7; 7 nucleotides align to TRBD1. V trimming: 6 bases; J trimming: 2 bases; junction bases outside the gene matches: 4. This CDR3 has 12 residues. Germline V gene data show CDR1 as SQVTM and CDR2 as ANQGSEA. The CDR3 coding sequence is TGCAGCGTCAGGACAGGAACCTACGAGCAGTACTTC. Translated: CSVRTGTYEQYF.

This clone was observed a single time. The V and J genes are TRBV5-1 and TRBJ2-2; D perhaps matches TRBD1 (6 bases). CDR3 length: 15 residues. The germline V and J ends were trimmed by 2 bases and 4 bases, with 12 bases remaining between them. Germline lookup yields CDR1 SGHRS and CDR2 YFSETQ. CDR3 DNA: TGCGCCAGCAGCTTTTTCCTACAGGGCACCGGGGAGCTGTTTTTT. It yields the protein CASSFFLQGTGELFF. Filled out from reference TRBV5-1 and TRBJ2-2, the complete variable domain reads KAGVTQTPRYLIKTRGQQVTLSCSPISGHRSVSWYQQTPGQGLQFLFEYFSETQRNKGNFPGRFSGRQFSNSRSEMNVSTLELGDSALYLCASSFFLQGTGELFFGEGSRLTVL.

The chain links TRBV6-4 to TRBJ2-7, with 9 positions matching TRBD1. The CDR3 has 16 amino acids. Germline CDR1 reads MRHNA; CDR2 reads SNTAGT. J was trimmed by 4 bases and V by 6 bases; bases with no gene match: 13. The CDR3 DNA follows: TGTGCCAGCAGCCGTACAGGGGGCCCTCTACATTACGAGCAGTACTTC. Its translation: CASSRTGGPLHYEQYF.

The chain carries TRBV25-1 and TRBJ2-5, with a weak D call TRBD2 (6 bases). The CDR3 runs 13 residues. V dropped 6 bases and J dropped 5 bases, with 13 bases sitting between them. In germline, CDR1 is MGHDK, CDR2 SYGVNS. CDR3: CASRGLSRETQYF. CDR3 DNA sequence: TGTGCCAGCAGGGGACTCTCCCGGGAGACCCAGTACTTC.

As for this clone: The identical CDR3 is also encoded by other nucleotide sequences in the sample. This chain connects TRBV2 to TRBJ1-5; a weak D match, TRBD1 (5 bases). V lost 6 bases, J lost 1 base, and 10 bases lay in between. Per the germline V gene, CDR1 is SNHLY and CDR2 is FYNNEI. The CDR3 sequence is 14 residues long. The chain's CDR3 is CASRRGRSNQPQHF. The DNA of the CDR3 is TGTGCCAGCAGGCGGGGGAGGAGCAATCAGCCCCAGCATTTT.

This clone has only one observation. The CDR3 here is CASSAPRVIGNTEAFF. The CDR3 nucleotides read TGCGCCAGCAGTGCCCCCAGGGTCATCGGGAACACTGAAGCTTTCTTT. V is TRBV10-2 and J is TRBJ1-1; tentative D call: TRBD1 (5 bases). The CDR3 extends over 16 amino acids. CDR1 is WSHSY, CDR2 SAAADI, per germline. V lost 4 bases and J lost 1, with 16 bases in between.

The J gene is TRBJ2-3, the V gene TRBV12-5; a weak D match, TRBD1 (6 bases). The germline gives CDR1 LGHNT, CDR2 FRNRAP. The length of the CDR3 is 15 residues. V lost 3 bases and J lost 3, with 13 bases in between. CDR3 coding DNA: TGTGCTAGTGGTTTCGGACAGATACAAACAGATACGCAGTATTTT. Protein: CASGFGQIQTDTQYF.

The chain employs TRBV10-1 and TRBJ2-7; 10 bases are shared with TRBD2. The germline CDR1 and CDR2 sequences are WNHNN and SYGVQD (reference sequence). The ends lost 5 bases at V and 0 bases at J; junction bases unmatched: 1. The length of the CDR3 is 14 residues. CDR3 nucleotides: TGCGCCAGCAGTTGGACTAGCGGCTCCTACGAGCAGTACTTC. Amino acids: CASSWTSGSYEQYF.

The chain joins TRBV5-1 to TRBJ2-7, with TRBD2 matching 8 bases. The CDR3 runs to 15 residues. J was trimmed by 4 bases and V by 0 bases; bases with no gene match: 6. Per the germline V gene, CDR1 is SGHRS and CDR2 is YFSETQ. CDR3 loop: CASSLGVAGPYEQYF. The CDR3 DNA follows: TGCGCCAGCAGCTTGGGGGTAGCGGGACCGTACGAGCAGTACTTC.

V and J are TRBV5-8 and TRBJ2-3; D possibly corresponds to TRBD1 (5 bases). The length of the CDR3 is 16 residues. V was cut by 5 bases and J by 6 bases, with 22 bases left in between. The V gene's germline CDR1 is SGHTS and CDR2 YDEGEE. The CDR3 loop is CASRDQGNSGYDTQYF. The CDR3 DNA reads TGTGCCAGCAGGGATCAGGGAAATTCCGGTTACGATACGCAGTATTTT. The full variable domain, rest sourced from reference TRBV5-8 and TRBJ2-3, is EAGVTQSPTHLIKTRGQQATLRCSPISGHTSVYWYQQALGLGLQFLLWYDEGEERNRGNFPPRFSGRQFPNYSSELNVNALELEDSALYLCASRDQGNSGYDTQYFGPGTRLTVL.